This paragraph reports one T cell receptor (beta chain). As yet, its antigen is unknown. The record originates from a study of T cell repertoires in cytomegalovirus infection. Study information: From public TCR beta signatures came an indication of both CMV infection and matching HLA type.

Study-level points and caveats: CMV-specific TCR beta clonotypes restricted by HLA-C were the ones dominating the ex vivo response. Totalled public TCR beta family frequency picked out people who carried CMV plus the relevant HLA.

Germline V gene data show CDR1 as LGHDT and CDR2 as YNNKEL (reference sequence). The V end was cut by 3 bases, the J end by 1 base, with 20 bases between. The CDR3 has 18 residues. MiXCR, applied by TCRdb to the reads, yields one record per CDR3 protein. Counted here are a few hundred thousand distinct CDR3 sequences, roughly 23% occurring once; the ten biggest clones make up over 15%. The TCR originated in a human donor in good health (CMV status not recorded). Some clones in this sample may be carry-over from other donors' samples. The chain uses TRBV3-1 and TRBJ2-3, with TRBD2 as a possible D gene (5 bases). The specimen sequenced was CD8+ T cells from PBMCs. CDR3 amino acids: CASSHPLVGDLGTDTQYF. CDR3 nucleotides: TGTGCCAGCAGCCATCCCTTGGTCGGGGATCTGGGCACAGATACGCAGTATTTT.